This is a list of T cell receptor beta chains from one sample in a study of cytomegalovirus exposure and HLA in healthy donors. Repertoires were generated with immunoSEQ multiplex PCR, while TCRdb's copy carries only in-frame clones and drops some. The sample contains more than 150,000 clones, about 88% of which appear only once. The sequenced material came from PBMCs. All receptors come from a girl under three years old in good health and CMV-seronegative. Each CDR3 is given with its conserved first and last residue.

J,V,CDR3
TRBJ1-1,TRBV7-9,CASSLIRGGTEAFF
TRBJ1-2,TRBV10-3,CAVLGNSGGYTF
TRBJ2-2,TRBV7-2,CASSLIRWTGELFF
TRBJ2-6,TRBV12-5,CASGLKRTAGANVLTF
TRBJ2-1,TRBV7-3,CASSLGRGDSTSNEQFF
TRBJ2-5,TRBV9,CASSGLAGGGLETQYF
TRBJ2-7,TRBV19,CASSIPGTGAYEQYF
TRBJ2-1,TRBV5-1,CASSLLAGAYNEQFF
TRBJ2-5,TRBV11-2,CASSLGTSGIGLQETQYF
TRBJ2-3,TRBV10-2,CASSESGKRLRGEYF
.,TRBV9,CASSGGQGVYEQYF
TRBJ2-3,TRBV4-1,CASSQASVRTDTQYF
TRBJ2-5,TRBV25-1,CASSDWTGGSETQYF
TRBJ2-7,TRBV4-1,CASSQDSRTSGSYEQYF
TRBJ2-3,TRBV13,CASSAGTTPQTDTQYF
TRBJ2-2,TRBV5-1,CASATSGGSTGELFF
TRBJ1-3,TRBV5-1,CASSLGSGAGNTIYF
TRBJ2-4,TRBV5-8,CASSPNQDKNIQYF
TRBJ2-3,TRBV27,CASSLLSPTSGTDTQYF
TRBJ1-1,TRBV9,CASSVHEGGVAFF
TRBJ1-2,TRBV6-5,CASSLRQGNGYTF
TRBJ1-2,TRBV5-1,CASSFWSSDYGYTF
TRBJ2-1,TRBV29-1,CSVVWGAGYNEQFF
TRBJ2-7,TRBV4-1,CASSQLTGTSAEQYF
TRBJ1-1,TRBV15,CATSRDTAIRDTEAFF
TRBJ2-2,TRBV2,CASRTSGGLTGELFF
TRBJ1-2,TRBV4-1,CASSQVRSTGDYTF
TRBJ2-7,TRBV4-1,CASSQPTGGTEHYEQYF
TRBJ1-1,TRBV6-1,CASSARWNTEAFF
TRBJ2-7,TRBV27,CASSPGTSGSSEQYF
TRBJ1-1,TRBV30,CAWSNSDRMNTEAFF
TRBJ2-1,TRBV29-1,CSVPGRVNEQFF
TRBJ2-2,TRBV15,CATSWATWGDTGELFF